A single sample gave rise to the 13 T cell receptor beta chains below, sequenced in a study of cytomegalovirus exposure and HLA in healthy donors. A multiplex PCR was run with 60 Vbeta primers and 13 Jbeta primers. Only in-frame clones appear in the TCRdb table, and some are missing; sequencing was by immunoSEQ multiplex PCR. This sample has some 150,000 clones, with around 78% found just once. Sequencing used PBMCs. These receptors were collected from a young woman in good health and CMV-seropositive.

The chain has TRBV29-1 and TRBJ1-2, with D possibly matching TRBD1 (5 bases). The CDR3 is 12 residues long. Germline V gene sequence: CDR1 SQVTM, CDR2 ANQGSEA. V lost 6 bases, J lost 4 bases, and 12 bases lay in between. The chain's CDR3 is CSVKGIGYGYTF. The CDR3 nucleotides read TGCAGCGTCAAGGGGATCGGCTATGGCTACACCTTC.

This chain connects TRBV5-1 to TRBJ2-1; 12 bases fit TRBD2. Germline CDR1 SGHRS, CDR2 YFSETQ. The trim removed 0 bases at V and 15 bases at J, leaving 7 bases unmatched. The CDR3 runs to 14 residues. This CDR3 is CASSLDLAGGVRFF. The CDR3 bases are TGCGCCAGCAGCTTGGATCTAGCGGGGGGGGTTCGGTTCTTC.

This sequence joins TRBV7-9 and TRBJ1-1, with D hard to call. The V end lost 7 bases, the J end lost 3 bases, and 12 bases lay between the germline ends. Germline V gives CDR1 SEHNR, CDR2 FQNEAQ (reference sequence). This CDR3 contains 13 residues. DNA of the CDR3: TGTGCCAGCACCTTGGGCAGGTACACTGAAGCTTTCTTT. This sequence encodes CASTLGRYTEAFF.

This clone was seen only a few times. The rearrangement links TRBV19 to TRBJ2-7; D may be TRBD1 (5 bases). The V gene's germline CDR1 is LNHDA and CDR2 SQIVND (reference sequence). This CDR3 comprises 14 residues. V lost 3 bases, J lost 4 bases, and 13 bases lay in between. This chain's CDR3 is CASSISFDRYEQYF. CDR3 sequence (DNA): TGTGCCAGTAGTATCAGCTTCGACAGATACGAGCAGTACTTC.

This clone was seen only a few times. The chain couples TRBV4-1 to TRBJ2-1, with a weak D call TRBD2 (6 bases). CDR3 length: 17 residues. CDR1 is MGHRA, CDR2 YSYEKL, per germline. V was clipped by 0 bases and J by 1 base, with 13 bases between them. The CDR3 here is CASSQDAVGGSYNEQFF. The CDR3 region has the DNA TGCGCCAGCAGCCAAGATGCGGTCGGGGGATCCTACAATGAGCAGTTCTTC.

The chain carries TRBV30 and TRBJ2-2; 7 nucleotides align to TRBD2. The ends lost 3 bases at V and 3 bases at J; junction bases unmatched: 7. The CDR3 is made up of 15 amino acids. The germline gives CDR1 GTSNPN, CDR2 SVGIG (reference sequence). The CDR3 is CAWSVGGSYTGELFF. The CDR3, as DNA: TGTGCCTGGAGCGTGGGCGGGAGTTACACCGGGGAGCTGTTTTTT.

V gene TRBV6-1 combines with J gene TRBJ2-1; maybe TRBD1 (6 bases). This CDR3 has 17 amino acids. Germline V gene sequence: CDR1 MNHNS, CDR2 SASEGT. V dropped 3 bases and J dropped 4 bases, with 19 bases sitting between them. CDR3 in DNA: TGTGCCAGCAGTGAGGCTAAACAGGGAAGAACGTACAATGAGCAGTTCTTC. Translating it yields CASSEAKQGRTYNEQFF.

The CDR3 region is CASSRIRDRDFYGYTF. CDR3 coding DNA: TGTGCCAGCAGCCGAATAAGGGACAGGGATTTCTATGGCTACACCTTC. J is TRBJ1-2 and V is TRBV6-6, with 9 bases matching TRBD1. The CDR3 is made up of 16 amino acids. Germline values: CDR1 MNHNY, CDR2 SVGAGI (reference sequence). The junction had 12 bases not matched to a gene; V was cut back by 6 bases and J by 4 bases.

V gene TRBV5-8 combines with J gene TRBJ1-5, with D unclear. There are 13 residues in the CDR3. Germline assignment: CDR1 SGHTS and CDR2 YDEGEE. V was clipped by 1 base and J by 4 bases, with 6 bases between them. The CDR3 sequence: CASSLYRNQPQHF. The CDR3 nucleotides read TGTGCCAGCAGCTTGTATCGGAATCAGCCCCAGCATTTT.

This chain connects TRBV6-1 to TRBJ2-1; D is perhaps TRBD1 (5 bases). V lost 7 bases and J 6 bases, leaving 19 bases between the germline ends. The CDR3 loop spans 15 amino acids. Germline V gene lookup returns CDR1 MNHNS and CDR2 SASEGT. The CDR3 loop is CASIPGPSLFNEQFF. CDR3 coding DNA: TGTGCCAGCATCCCAGGGCCCTCTCTTTTCAATGAGCAGTTCTTC.

This chain connects TRBV19 to TRBJ1-3, with D perhaps TRBD1 (6 bases). The CDR3 sequence is 16 residues long. V was shortened by 8 bases and J by 0 bases, with 17 bases between the two germline ends. Germline V lookup: CDR1 LNHDA, CDR2 SQIVND (reference sequence). In nucleotides, the CDR3 is TGTGCCAGTTCCGGGAGAGGGGGGGGCTCTGGAAACACCATATATTTT. Its translation is CASSGRGGGSGNTIYF.

V is TRBV5-1 and J is TRBJ1-2, with D maybe TRBD1 (5 bases). The germline V gene has CDR1 SGHRS and CDR2 YFSETQ. The CDR3 sequence is 15 residues long. V was clipped by 0 bases and J by 4 bases, with 13 bases between them. The CDR3 reads CASSLGGRVAYGYTF. DNA for the CDR3: TGCGCCAGCAGCTTGGGCGGCAGGGTCGCCTATGGCTACACCTTC.

The DNA of the CDR3 is TGTGCCAGCAGTGAATTTGGGGGGTACTCCTACGAGCAGTACTTC. This sequence encodes CASSEFGGYSYEQYF. V gene TRBV2 combines with J gene TRBJ2-7, with a tentative D call TRBD2 (6 bases). Germline CDR1 reads SNHLY; CDR2 reads FYNNEI. This CDR3 spans 15 amino acids. The V gene lost 2 bases and the J gene lost 0 bases, with 11 bases spanning the gap.